Sequencing of this T cell receptor beta chain was carried out in a study of blood T cells in healthy people across ages. The CDR3 covers 13 residues. The V gene lost 9 bases and the J gene lost 3 bases, with 13 bases spanning the gap. Germline V gene sequence: CDR1 SGHTA, CDR2 FQGTGA. Next came a second PCR, run for roughly 6 to 11 cycles, which used a sample-barcoded 5' primer along with a J-beta primer mix. TCRdb reanalysed the 5' RACE reads using MiXCR and keeps one entry per CDR3 protein. The sample has about 2 million distinct CDR3 sequences, 49% seen once. This clonotype was obtained from a middle-aged woman in good health. Sample: blood. The chain carries TRBV7-3 and TRBJ2-3; perhaps TRBD2 as D (5 bases). CDR3 bases: TGTGCCAGTGCGAGGGAAAGGACAGATACGCAGTATTTT. Protein product: CASARERTDTQYF.